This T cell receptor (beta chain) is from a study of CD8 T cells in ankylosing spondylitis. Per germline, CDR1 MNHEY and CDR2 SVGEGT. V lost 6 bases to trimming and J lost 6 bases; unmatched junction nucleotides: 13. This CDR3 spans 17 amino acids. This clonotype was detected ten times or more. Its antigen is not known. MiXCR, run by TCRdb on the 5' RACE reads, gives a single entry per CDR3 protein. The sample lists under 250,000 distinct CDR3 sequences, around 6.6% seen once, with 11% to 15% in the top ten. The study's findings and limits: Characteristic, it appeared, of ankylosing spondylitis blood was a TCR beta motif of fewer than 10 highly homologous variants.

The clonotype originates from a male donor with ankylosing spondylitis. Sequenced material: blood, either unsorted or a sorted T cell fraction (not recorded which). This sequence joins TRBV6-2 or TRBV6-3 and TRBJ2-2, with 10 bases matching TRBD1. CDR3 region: CASRNRDRGVYAGELFF. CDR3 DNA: TGTGCCAGCAGGAACCGGGACAGGGGAGTTTATGCCGGGGAGCTGTTTTTT.